This T cell receptor (beta chain) stems from a study of CD8 T cells in Susac syndrome. The RNA, about 0.45 to 1 ug, was put through reverse transcription using random hexamers. TCR beta CDR3 was amplified by immunoSEQ multiplex PCR. This amplification extended across 54 Vbeta and 13 Jbeta segments. TCRdb analysed the immunoSEQ multiplex PCR reads with MiXCR anew, one entry per CDR3 protein. The sample contains approximately 140,000 distinct CDR3 sequences, around 94% of which appear only once. This CDR3 comprises 15 residues. Trimming removed 4 bases at V and 7 bases at J, with 17 bases between. CDR1 is SGHVS and CDR2 is FNYEAQ in the germline V gene.

The TCR was taken from a human donor in good health. The chain couples TRBV7-6 to TRBJ2-1; a possible D gene is TRBD2 (5 bases). Input material: CD8+ T cells from PBMCs. Here the CDR3 reads CASSSHGPPGNEQFF. CDR3 DNA sequence: TGTGCCAGCAGCTCCCATGGACCTCCGGGGAATGAGCAGTTCTTC.